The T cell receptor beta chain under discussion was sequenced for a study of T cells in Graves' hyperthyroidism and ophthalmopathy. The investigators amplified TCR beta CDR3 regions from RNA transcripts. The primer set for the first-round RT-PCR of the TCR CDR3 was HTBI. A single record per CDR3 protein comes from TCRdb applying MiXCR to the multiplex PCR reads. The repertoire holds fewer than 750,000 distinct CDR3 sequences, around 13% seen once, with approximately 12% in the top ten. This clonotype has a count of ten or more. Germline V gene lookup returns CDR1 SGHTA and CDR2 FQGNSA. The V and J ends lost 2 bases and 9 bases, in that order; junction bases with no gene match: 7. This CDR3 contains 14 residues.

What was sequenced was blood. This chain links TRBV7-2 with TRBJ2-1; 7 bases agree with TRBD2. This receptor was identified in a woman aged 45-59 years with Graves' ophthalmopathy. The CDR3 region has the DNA TGTGCCAGCAGCTTAATGGGAGGGGAGGGTGAGCAGTTCTTC. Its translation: CASSLMGGEGEQFF.